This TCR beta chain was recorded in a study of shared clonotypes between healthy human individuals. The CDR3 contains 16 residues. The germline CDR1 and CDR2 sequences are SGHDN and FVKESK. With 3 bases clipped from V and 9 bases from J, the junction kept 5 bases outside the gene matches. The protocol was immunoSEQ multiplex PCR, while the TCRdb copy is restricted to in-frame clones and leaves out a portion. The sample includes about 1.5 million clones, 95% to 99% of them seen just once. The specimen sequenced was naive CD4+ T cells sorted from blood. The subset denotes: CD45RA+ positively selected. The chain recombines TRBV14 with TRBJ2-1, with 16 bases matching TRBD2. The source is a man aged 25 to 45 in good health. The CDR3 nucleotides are TGTGCCAGCAGCCAGTTGGGGACTAGCGGGAGGGGTGAGCAGTTCTTC. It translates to CASSQLGTSGRGEQFF. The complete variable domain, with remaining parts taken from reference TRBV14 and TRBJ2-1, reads EAGVTQFPSHSVIEKGQTVTLRCDPISGHDNLYWYRRVMGKEIKFLLHFVKESKQDESGMPNNRFLAERTGGTYSTLKVQPAELEDSGVYFCASSQLGTSGRGEQFFGPGTRLTVL.